The next 29 T cell receptor beta chains were all read from a single sample in a study of Graves' ophthalmopathy and Graves' hyperthyroidism. Amplification from RNA transcripts yielded the TCR beta CDR3 regions. Second-round multiplex PCR came after a first-round RT-PCR that employed HTBI primers. Each CDR3 protein gets one entry after TCRdb re-called the multiplex PCR reads with MiXCR. Of roughly 1.1 million distinct CDR3 sequences listed, less than 45% are singletons. Sequenced: peripheral blood or thyroid tissue (not recorded which). These receptors were collected from an adult man with Graves' hyperthyroidism.

The chain combines TRBV24-1 with TRBJ1-2, with 7 bases lining up with TRBD1. The CDR3 sequence is 16 residues long. Germline V gives CDR1 KGHDR, CDR2 SFDVKD. Unmatched junction bases numbered 7, after V lost 4 bases and J lost 0 bases. The CDR3 region has the DNA TGTGCCACCAGTGACCGACAGGGCTTGTCTAACTATGGCTACACCTTC. As protein: CATSDRQGLSNYGYTF.

Turning to this clonotype: This sequence may be a read error, since a much larger clone differs from it by one base. The rearrangement joins TRBV12-3 or TRBV12-4 to TRBJ2-5; no clear D. There are 14 residues in the CDR3. V was cut by 4 bases and J by 7 bases, with 16 bases left in between. The CDR3 bases are TGTGCCAGCAGTTCTGACCAGCCGATTGGGACCCAGTACTTC. This sequence encodes CASSSDQPIGTQYF.

In its sample, this clonotype was seen a few times. This sequence joins TRBV20-1 and TRBJ2-2; 7 bases map to TRBD2. This CDR3 is built from 14 residues. V lost 4 bases, J lost 7 bases, and 9 bases stayed unmatched. CDR1 DFQATT and CDR2 SNEGSKA come from the germline V gene (reference sequence). The CDR3 DNA reads TGCAGTGCTATTGGCGGGAGCCGTATCGGGGAGCTGTTTTTT. It specifies CSAIGGSRIGELFF.

This chain links TRBV29-1 with TRBJ2-2; no clear D gene. CDR3 length equals 12 residues. Trimming stripped 7 bases from V and 0 bases from J, with 6 bases between. The germline CDR1 and CDR2 sequences are SQVTM and ANQGSEA. CDR3 loop: CSAQTNTGELFF. The CDR3 DNA reads as TGCAGCGCCCAAACGAACACCGGGGAGCTGTTTTTT.

As to this clonotype: A much bigger clone sits one base away, suggesting this may be a read error. V is TRBV10-3 and J is TRBJ1-6; D unclear. The germline gives CDR1 ENHRY, CDR2 SYGVKD. There are 10 residues in the CDR3. The ends were cut back, 5 bases at V and 11 bases at J, with 4 bases in the middle. CDR3 DNA sequence: TGTGCCATCAGTCAGGCACCCCTCCACTTT. Its translation: CAISQAPLHF.

The V gene is TRBV18, the J gene TRBJ1-1; 7 nucleotides line up with TRBD1. This CDR3 spans 14 amino acids. Per germline, CDR1 KGHSH and CDR2 LQKENI. V lost 3 bases, J lost 4 bases, and 5 bases stayed unmatched. In DNA, the CDR3 is TGTGCCAGCTCACCGGGACAGATGAGCACTGAAGCTTTCTTT. This codes for CASSPGQMSTEAFF.

Only a few counts were recorded for this clonotype. The rearrangement uses TRBV20-1 and TRBJ2-5; tentatively, D is TRBD2 (5 bases). The CDR3 extends over 14 amino acids. CDR1 and CDR2 from the germline V gene are DFQATT and SNEGSKA (reference sequence). V dropped 3 bases and J dropped 5 bases, with 16 bases sitting between them. The CDR3 is CSASRPAGGETQYF. The CDR3 DNA reads TGCAGTGCTAGTCGACCCGCGGGTGGGGAGACCCAGTACTTC.

At least ten counts were recorded for this clonotype. CDR3 region: CASRPGTNTEAFF. The CDR3 DNA reads TGTGCCAGCAGGCCCGGGACGAACACTGAAGCTTTCTTT. The chain recombines TRBV2 with TRBJ1-1; perhaps TRBD1 as D (5 bases). The CDR3 consists of 13 residues. Trimming took off 6 bases at V and 1 base at J, with 9 bases between the two ends. From germline, CDR1 is SNHLY and CDR2 FYNNEI.

The chain carries TRBV4-2 and TRBJ2-2; D is perhaps TRBD2 (5 bases). From germline, CDR1 is LGHNA and CDR2 YNFKEQ. The CDR3 runs 13 residues. V was cut by 6 bases and J by 4 bases, with 9 bases left in between. The CDR3 coding sequence is TGTGCCAGCAGACCTGCGGGCACCGGGGAGCTGTTTTTT. This sequence encodes CASRPAGTGELFF.

The J gene is TRBJ1-5, the V gene TRBV7-8; TRBD1 agrees at 10 bases. This CDR3 spans 15 amino acids. The V gene end was trimmed by 2 bases and the J gene end by 7 bases; junction bases not matched to a gene: 5. The germline CDR1 and CDR2 sequences are SGHVS and FQNEAQ. CDR3 sequence reads: CASSLSGTGVQPQHF. In nucleotides, the CDR3 is TGTGCCAGCAGCTTATCCGGGACAGGGGTACAGCCCCAGCATTTT.

Regarding this clonotype: The junction and the germline gene differ at one end; a read error may be behind it. This chain uses TRBV7-2 with TRBJ1-5, with 8 bases lining up with TRBD1. The CDR3 runs to 14 residues. From germline, CDR1 is SGHTA and CDR2 FQGNSA. The CDR3 loop reads CASSQGQGQETQHF. CDR3 coding DNA: TGCGCCAGCAGCCAAGGACAGGGCCAGGAGACCCAGCATTTT.

This clonotype was found many times. This chain uses TRBV2 with TRBJ1-5, with D tentatively TRBD1 (5 bases). Germline-derived CDR1 and CDR2 are SNHLY and FYNNEI. Trimming shortened V by 3 bases and J by 5 bases, and 11 bases separated the two germline ends. The CDR3 runs 14 residues. In DNA form, the CDR3 reads TGTGCCAGCAGTGATAGGAGGGACCATCAGCCCCAGCATTTT. Amino acid sequence: CASSDRRDHQPQHF.

This chain uses TRBV7-2 with TRBJ1-1, with D tentatively TRBD1 (5 bases). V was cut by 7 bases and J by 1 base, with 16 bases left in between. Germline V gene sequence: CDR1 SGHTA, CDR2 FQGNSA. The CDR3 is 15 residues long. As DNA, the CDR3 is TGTGCCAGCATCCATCCGGGACGGACGAACACTGAAGCTTTCTTT. Amino acid sequence: CASIHPGRTNTEAFF.

The chain joins TRBV24-1 to TRBJ1-5; TRBD1 matches 8 bases. The junction had 1 base not matched to a gene; V was cut back by 5 bases and J by 2 bases. Germline V gene data show CDR1 as KGHDR and CDR2 as SFDVKD. The CDR3 has 14 residues. The CDR3 nucleotides read TGTGCCACCAGTGTGACAGGGGGCAATCAGCCCCAGCATTTT. Residues: CATSVTGGNQPQHF.

In the case of this clonotype: The junction and the germline gene differ at one end; a read error may be behind it. The genes are TRBV11-1 and TRBJ1-1; D gene ambiguous. The CDR3 consists of 19 residues. Germline assignment: CDR1 SGHAT and CDR2 FQDESV (reference sequence). CDR3 DNA: TGTGCCAGCAGCTTAGGGAGGTTCGGGCAGGAGATCTCGAACACTGAATCTTTCTTT. Translating gives CASSLGRFGQEISNTESFF.

This clonotype was recorded many times. The rearrangement links TRBV6-5 to TRBJ1-1, with D maybe TRBD1 (6 bases). Between the trimmed V and J ends, which lost 9 bases and 1 base, there was a span of 12 bases. There are 13 residues in the CDR3. CDR1 is MNHEY, CDR2 SVGAGI, per germline. CDR3 coding DNA: TGTGCCAGTGTAGCGGACAGGAACACTGAAGCTTTCTTT. As protein: CASVADRNTEAFF.

In its sample, this clonotype was seen many times. V gene TRBV12-3 or TRBV12-4 combines with J gene TRBJ2-5; TRBD1 matches at 8 bases. This CDR3 is 15 amino acids long. Trimming cost V 6 bases and J 3 bases; bases outside gene matches: 9. The DNA for the CDR3 is TGTGCCAGCAGGGACCAGGGACAGGCGGAAGAGACCCAGTACTTC. It specifies CASRDQGQAEETQYF.

Comments on this clonotype: The conserved phenylalanine or tryptophan is not found at the CDR3 terminus, so this likely reflects a read error. The CDR3 is CASSEAGVFEQYL. The CDR3 DNA sequence: TGTGCCAGCAGTGAGGCTGGGGTTTTCGAGCAGTACCTC. The rearrangement joins TRBV25-1 to TRBJ2-7; no definite D call. Germline V CDR1 and CDR2: MGHDK, SYGVNS. The CDR3 contains 13 residues. The germline V and J ends were trimmed by 3 bases and 6 bases, with 12 bases remaining between them.

This clonotype was counted a few times. V and J are TRBV19 and TRBJ1-1; TRBD1 aligns across 7 bases. Per the germline V gene, CDR1 is LNHDA and CDR2 is SQIVND (reference sequence). V lost 4 bases and J lost 0; bases outside the gene matches: 5. CDR3 length: 15 amino acids. CDR3 nucleotide sequence: TGTGCCAGTAGTACAACGGGACAGATGAACACTGAAGCTTTCTTT. It specifies CASSTTGQMNTEAFF. The full variable domain, its missing parts supplied by reference TRBV19 and TRBJ1-1, is DGGITQSPKYLFRKEGQNVTLSCEQNLNHDAMYWYRQDPGQGLRLIYYSQIVNDFQKGDIAEGYSVSREKKESFPLTVTSAQKNPTAFYLCASSTTGQMNTEAFFGQGTRLTVV.

This clonotype was recorded a few times. The chain uses TRBV12-3 or TRBV12-4 and TRBJ2-5; a weak D match, TRBD1 (6 bases). This CDR3 contains 16 residues. V lost 1 base and J lost 1, with 13 bases in between. As DNA, the CDR3 is TGTGCCAGCAGTTTAGGCCTTGGACAGAGCCAAGAGACCCAGTACTTC. The encoded protein is CASSLGLGQSQETQYF.

The chain recombines TRBV12-3 or TRBV12-4 with TRBJ2-2, with D tentatively TRBD2 (6 bases). The CDR3 loop spans 15 amino acids. Between the trimmed V and J ends, which lost 5 bases and 2 bases, there was a span of 12 bases. This CDR3 reads CASSTRDFNTGELFF. CDR3 DNA: TGTGCCAGCAGTACCCGGGACTTTAACACCGGGGAGCTGTTTTTT.

This clonotype has just a few counts. The chain has TRBV20-1 and TRBJ1-6, with D perhaps matching TRBD1 (6 bases). The CDR3 loop spans 16 amino acids. Trimming removed 3 bases from V and 5 bases from J, with 17 bases in between. Germline loops: CDR1 DFQATT, CDR2 SNEGSKA (reference sequence). This chain's CDR3 is CSARDSRSGNNSPLHF. The CDR3 DNA sequence: TGCAGTGCTAGGGACAGCCGATCGGGGAATAATTCACCCCTCCACTTT.

This clonotype turned up a few times. The chain couples TRBV7-9 to TRBJ1-6, with TRBD1 matching over 7 bases. There are 14 residues in the CDR3. V lost 2 bases, J lost 9 bases, and 4 bases stayed unmatched. Germline V CDR1 and CDR2: SEHNR, FQNEAQ (reference sequence). CDR3 DNA sequence: TGTGCCAGCAGCTTAAGGGGGCGCGCTTCACCCCTCCACTTT. This gives the protein CASSLRGRASPLHF.

This clonotype was observed many times. The chain recombines TRBV24-1 with TRBJ2-2; a possible D gene is TRBD1 (5 bases). Germline V lookup: CDR1 KGHDR, CDR2 SFDVKD. The CDR3 spans 14 residues. Between the trimmed V and J ends, which lost 4 bases and 6 bases, there was a span of 11 bases. In nucleotides, the CDR3 is TGTGCCACCAGTGAACCCTACAGGTCCGGGGAGCTGTTTTTT. Translating it yields CATSEPYRSGELFF.

In the case of this clonotype: One base away lies a much larger clone, so this may be a sequencing read error. The V call is TRBV10-3, the J call TRBJ2-7; D is uncertain. Between the trimmed V and J ends, which lost 6 bases and 6 bases, there was a span of 12 bases. This CDR3 is built from 12 residues. CDR1 is ENHRY and CDR2 is SYGVKD in the germline V gene. The CDR3 DNA reads TGTGCCATCAGCGCCGCTAGTCTCGAGCAGTACTTC. It translates to CAISAASLEQYF.

The chain links TRBV5-1 to TRBJ1-4; TRBD1 matches at 7 bases. This CDR3 has 15 amino acids. Germline assignment: CDR1 SGHRS and CDR2 YFSETQ. J was trimmed by 6 bases and V by 4 bases; bases with no gene match: 9. The DNA of the CDR3 is TGCGCCAGCAGCCTGACCAGGGGGGGCGATGAAAAACTGTTTTTT. The encoded protein is CASSLTRGGDEKLFF.

The chain links TRBV15 to TRBJ1-2, with D unclear. Trimming took 3 bases from V and 3 from J, leaving 11 bases between them. Germline CDR1 reads LNHNV; CDR2 reads YYDKDF (reference sequence). The CDR3 covers 14 residues. CDR3 DNA sequence: TGTGCCACCAGCAGTTACGAGGTACACTATGGCTACACCTTC. Its protein product is CATSSYEVHYGYTF.

This clonotype appeared a few times. V is TRBV6-6 and J is TRBJ2-1, with 10 bases lining up with TRBD2. The V and J ends lost 1 base and 3 bases, in that order; junction bases with no gene match: 3. Germline CDR1 MNHNY, CDR2 SVGAGI (reference sequence). The CDR3 totals 16 residues. This CDR3 reads CASSYFVAGGYNEQFF. In DNA, the CDR3 is TGTGCCAGCAGTTACTTCGTAGCGGGAGGCTACAATGAGCAGTTCTTC.

This clonotype was observed a few times. The J gene is TRBJ2-2, the V gene TRBV4-3; 7 positions match TRBD2. In germline, CDR1 is LGHNA, CDR2 YSLEER. The CDR3 totals 15 residues. Trimming removed 6 bases from V and 3 bases from J; junction bases left unmatched: 7. The CDR3, as DNA: TGCGCCAGCAGAGAAGGGGCGGGAGACACCGGGGAGCTGTTTTTT. Its translation: CASREGAGDTGELFF.